A few counts support the clone carrying this T cell receptor beta chain. Antigen specificity is unknown. V lost 0 bases and J lost 9, with 9 bases in between. Looked up from germline, CDR1 is SGHDN and CDR2 is FVKESK. The CDR3 is made up of 12 amino acids. The time point: patch test 3, about 24 weeks after DPC sensitization. The treatment was: therapeutic diphenylcyclopropenone sensitization with weekly scalp DPC. The data stem from a study of human T cells and chemical hapten exposure. Notes on the study in general: Patch test score was positively correlated with the counts of TCRs that had expanded at PT1.

A single record per CDR3 protein comes from TCRdb applying MiXCR to the RACE reads. The sample records some 180,000 distinct CDR3 sequences, around 25% being singletons. The sample consisted of whole blood, taken in connection with sensitization to the hapten diphenylcyclopropenone (DPC). The chain carries TRBV14 and TRBJ2-7, with a tentative D call TRBD2 (6 bases). The receptor was isolated from a middle-aged woman with alopecia areata. Some clones in this sample may be carry-over from other donors' samples. The CDR3: CASSQDRGGQYF. The CDR3 DNA sequence: TGTGCCAGCAGCCAAGATCGGGGAGGGCAGTACTTC.